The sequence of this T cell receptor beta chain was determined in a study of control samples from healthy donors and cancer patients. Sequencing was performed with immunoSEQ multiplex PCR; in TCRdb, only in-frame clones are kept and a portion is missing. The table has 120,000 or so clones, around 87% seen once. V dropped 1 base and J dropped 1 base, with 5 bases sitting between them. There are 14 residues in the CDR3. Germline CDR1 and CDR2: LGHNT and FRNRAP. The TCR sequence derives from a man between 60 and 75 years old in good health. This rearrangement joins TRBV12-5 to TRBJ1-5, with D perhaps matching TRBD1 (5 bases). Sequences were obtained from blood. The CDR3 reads CASGLGGSNQPQHF. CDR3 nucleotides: TGTGCTAGTGGTTTGGGGGGGAGCAATCAGCCCCAGCATTTT. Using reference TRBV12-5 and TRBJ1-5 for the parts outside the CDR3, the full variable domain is DARVTQTPRHKVTEMGQEVTMRCQPILGHNTVFWYRQTMMQGLELLAYFRNRAPLDDSGMPKDRFSAEMPDATLATLKIQPSEPRDSAVYFCASGLGGSNQPQHFGDGTRLSIL.